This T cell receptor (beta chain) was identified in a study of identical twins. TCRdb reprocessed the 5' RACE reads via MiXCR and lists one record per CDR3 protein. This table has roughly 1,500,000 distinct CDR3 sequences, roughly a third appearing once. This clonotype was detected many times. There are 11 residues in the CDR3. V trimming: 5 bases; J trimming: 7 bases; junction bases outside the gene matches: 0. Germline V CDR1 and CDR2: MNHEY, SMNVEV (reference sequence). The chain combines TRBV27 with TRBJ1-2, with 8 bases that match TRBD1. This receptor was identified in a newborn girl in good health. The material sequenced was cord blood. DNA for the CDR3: TGTGCCAGCAGTGACAGGGGTGGCTACACCTTC. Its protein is CASSDRGGYTF.